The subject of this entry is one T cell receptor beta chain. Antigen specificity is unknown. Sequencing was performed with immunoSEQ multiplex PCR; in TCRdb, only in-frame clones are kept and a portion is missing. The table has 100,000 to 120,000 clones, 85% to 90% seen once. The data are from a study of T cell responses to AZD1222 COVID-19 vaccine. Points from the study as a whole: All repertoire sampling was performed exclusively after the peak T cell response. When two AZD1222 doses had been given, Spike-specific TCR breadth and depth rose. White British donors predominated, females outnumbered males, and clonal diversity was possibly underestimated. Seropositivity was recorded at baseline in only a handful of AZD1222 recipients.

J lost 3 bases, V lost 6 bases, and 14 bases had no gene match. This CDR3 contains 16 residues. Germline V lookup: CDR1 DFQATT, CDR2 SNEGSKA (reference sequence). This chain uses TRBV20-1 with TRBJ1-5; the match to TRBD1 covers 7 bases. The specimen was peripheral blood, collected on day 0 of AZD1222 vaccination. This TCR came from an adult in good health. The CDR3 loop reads CSASRQGMIPNQPQHF. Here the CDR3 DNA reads TGCAGTGCCAGTAGACAGGGTATGATACCCAATCAGCCCCAGCATTTT.